This T cell receptor beta chain emerged from a study of control samples from healthy donors and cancer patients. Some clones are missing from TCRdb's copy, which holds only in-frame ones; the method was immunoSEQ multiplex PCR. The sample lists 200,000 to 250,000 clones, roughly 94% occurring once. V was pared by 5 bases and J by 8 bases, with 13 bases between. Germline CDR1 is SGHRS and CDR2 is YFSETQ. This CDR3 contains 13 residues. The TCR comes from a man aged 45 to 65 in good health. V and J are TRBV5-1 and TRBJ1-4, with D possibly being TRBD1 (6 bases). Material for sequencing was blood. The CDR3 is CASSTGWGEKLFF. The CDR3 nucleotides are TGCGCCAGCAGTACAGGGTGGGGAGAAAAACTGTTTTTT.